One T cell receptor beta chain is described in this entry. The sample belongs to a study of T cell repertoires in aging, cancer and after chemotherapy. The wider study: About 8.8 million TCR reads were in the whole dataset.

The template was genomic DNA from peripheral blood, not RNA. J was trimmed by 0 bases and V by 0 bases; bases with no gene match: 1. Germline values: CDR1 PRHDT, CDR2 FYEKMQ (reference sequence). The CDR3 length is 15 residues. Rearranged V-D-J TRB sequences were amplified with a mixed TRB-A/B primer pool. TCRdb analysed the multiplex PCR reads with MiXCR anew, one entry per CDR3 protein. In the table there are 4,000 to 5,500 distinct CDR3 sequences, 30% to 40% of which are singletons. The specimen was blood. The sequence was collected from a human donor with a blood cancer. The chain combines TRBV13 with TRBJ2-7, with TRBD1 identical over 8 bases. CDR3 bases: TGTGCCAGCAGCTTAGGCCAGGGGGCCTCCTACGAGCAGTACTTC. It translates to CASSLGQGASYEQYF.